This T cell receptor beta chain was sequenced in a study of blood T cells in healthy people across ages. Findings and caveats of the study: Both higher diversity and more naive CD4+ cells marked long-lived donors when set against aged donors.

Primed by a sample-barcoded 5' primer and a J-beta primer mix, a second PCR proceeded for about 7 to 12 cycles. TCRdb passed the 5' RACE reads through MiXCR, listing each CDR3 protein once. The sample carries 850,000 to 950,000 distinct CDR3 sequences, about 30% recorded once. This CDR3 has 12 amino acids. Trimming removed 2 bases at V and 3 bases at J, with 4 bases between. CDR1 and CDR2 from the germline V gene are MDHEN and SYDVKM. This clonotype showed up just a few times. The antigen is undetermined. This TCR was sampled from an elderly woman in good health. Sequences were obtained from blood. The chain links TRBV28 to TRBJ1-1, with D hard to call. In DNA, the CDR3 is TGTGCCAGCAGTTTACTGGACACTGAAGCTTTCTTT. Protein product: CASSLLDTEAFF.